A single sample gave rise to the 21 T cell receptor beta chains below, sequenced in a study of PD-L1 blockade in urothelial cancer. TCRdb's copy holds only in-frame clones and misses some; the assay was immunoSEQ multiplex PCR. Altogether more than 95,000 clones are present, around 88% being singletons, with the ten largest covering 2.4%. As for time point: peripheral blood 6 weeks after treatment start. Material: PBMCs, obtained around atezolizumab (anti-PD-L1) treatment. These receptors were taken from a man aged 45-60 years with urothelial cancer.

The J gene is TRBJ1-2, the V gene TRBV5-1; 10 bases are a match to TRBD1. In germline, CDR1 is SGHRS, CDR2 YFSETQ. This CDR3 contains 14 residues. V trimming: 4 bases; J trimming: 6 bases; junction bases outside the gene matches: 6. The CDR3 spells CASSIIGTGDGYTF. The CDR3 nucleotides read TGCGCCAGCAGCATTATCGGGACAGGGGATGGCTACACCTTC.

CDR3 in amino acids: CASSLSADTQYF. The DNA of the CDR3 is TGTGCCAGCAGCTTATCAGCAGATACGCAGTATTTT. The chain couples TRBV7-9 to TRBJ2-3, with no clear D. The V gene's germline CDR1 is SEHNR and CDR2 FQNEAQ (reference sequence). Trimming removed 2 bases at V and 4 bases at J, with 4 bases between. There are 12 residues in the CDR3.

This sequence joins TRBV18 and TRBJ1-2; 7 nucleotides agree with TRBD1. Trimming removed 1 base from V and 8 bases from J; junction bases left unmatched: 10. The germline CDR1 and CDR2 sequences are KGHSH and LQKENI. The CDR3 extends over 15 amino acids. The CDR3 DNA reads as TGTGCCAGCTCACCACAGGGGGCCGCCGTTCCGGGCTACACCTTC. As protein: CASSPQGAAVPGYTF.

This chain joins TRBV4-1 and TRBJ1-6, with no clear D. The CDR3 totals 14 residues. The germline CDR1 and CDR2 sequences are MGHRA and YSYEKL. Deletions cut 0 bases from V and 4 bases from J, with 4 bases between. The CDR3 nucleotides are TGCGCCAGCAGCCAAGAGAGTTATAATTCACCCCTCCACTTT. Its translation is CASSQESYNSPLHF.

The V gene is TRBV6-5, the J gene TRBJ1-1; D is ambiguous. Trimming cost V 4 bases and J 0 bases, with 12 bases left between them. In germline, CDR1 is MNHEY, CDR2 SVGAGI. There are 15 residues in the CDR3. The CDR3 protein is CASSSPGRVNTEAFF. CDR3 DNA: TGTGCCAGCAGTTCCCCGGGGAGGGTGAACACTGAAGCTTTCTTT.

The rearrangement links TRBV5-1 to TRBJ1-2; D is possibly TRBD1 (5 bases). Germline CDR1 is SGHRS and CDR2 is YFSETQ. CDR3 length: 17 residues. V lost 1 base, J lost 1 base, and 17 bases lay in between. The CDR3 sequence: CASSLFPPRGSNYGYTF. Written as DNA, the CDR3 is TGCGCCAGCAGCTTGTTTCCCCCAAGGGGAAGTAACTATGGCTACACCTTC.

This rearrangement joins TRBV27 to TRBJ1-2; no clear D gene. Germline CDR1 reads MNHEY; CDR2 reads SMNVEV (reference sequence). The V end was cut by 6 bases, the J end by 6 bases, with 20 bases between. The CDR3 has 15 residues. CDR3 sequence (DNA): TGTGCCAGCAGGAATCCGGGATCCAAAAGAGATGGCTACACCTTC. Translation gives CASRNPGSKRDGYTF.

The chain is built from TRBV2 and TRBJ2-1; weak D call: TRBD2 (6 bases). The CDR3 covers 15 residues. Between the trimmed V and J ends, which lost 3 bases and 3 bases, there was a span of 12 bases. Germline assignment: CDR1 SNHLY and CDR2 FYNNEI. The DNA for the CDR3 is TGTGCCAGCAGTGAGGGCGGGACGTTCTACAATGAGCAGTTCTTC. Translating it yields CASSEGGTFYNEQFF.

The chain uses TRBV5-5 and TRBJ2-7; TRBD2 aligns across 7 bases. V dropped 2 bases and J dropped 5; count of bases not matched to a gene: 4. Germline CDR1 is SGHKS and CDR2 is YYEKEE (reference sequence). CDR3 size: 13 residues. For the CDR3, the DNA is TGTGCCAGCAGCTTTTGGGGGGGGAACGAGCAGTACTTC. Its protein is CASSFWGGNEQYF.

This chain uses TRBV9 with TRBJ1-1; 8 bases line up with TRBD1. J was trimmed by 6 bases and V by 3 bases; bases with no gene match: 10. CDR3 length: 15 amino acids. Germline CDR1 SGDLS, CDR2 YYNGEE. CDR3 in DNA: TGTGCCAGCAGCGGACAGGACAGGGAATTCGCTGAAGCTTTCTTT. Protein: CASSGQDREFAEAFF.

This clone showed up just a few times. The chain has TRBV5-1 and TRBJ1-2; 12 bases are shared with TRBD1. Trimming at V came to 3 bases and at J to 7 bases, leaving 7 bases not matched to a gene. The germline gives CDR1 SGHRS, CDR2 YFSETQ. The CDR3 totals 15 residues. The CDR3 region is CASSSGQGAFPGYTF. CDR3 nucleotide sequence: TGCGCCAGCAGCTCGGGACAGGGGGCCTTCCCTGGCTACACCTTC.

The chain has TRBV5-1 and TRBJ1-1; 7 positions agree with TRBD1. Germline-derived CDR1 and CDR2 are SGHRS and YFSETQ. The length of the CDR3 is 15 residues. The V and J ends lost 5 bases and 1 base, in that order; junction bases with no gene match: 8. CDR3 DNA: TGCGCCAGCAGAGGTACAGGGGCCACGAACACTGAAGCTTTCTTT. Protein: CASRGTGATNTEAFF.

The chain employs TRBV7-2 and TRBJ2-1; possible D gene TRBD1, 6 bases. Germline V gives CDR1 SGHTA, CDR2 FQGNSA. V was clipped by 2 bases and J by 3 bases, with 11 bases between them. CDR3 length: 15 amino acids. The CDR3 nucleotides read TGTGCCAGCAGCTTATCCGGACAGAGCTACAATGAGCAGTTCTTC. Translation: CASSLSGQSYNEQFF.

This clone was seen a single time. The CDR3 loop reads CAGTPVGRRETQYF. In DNA form, the CDR3 reads TGTGCCGGGACCCCCGTGGGGAGGAGGGAGACCCAGTACTTC. The chain combines TRBV30 with TRBJ2-5, with D possibly matching TRBD2 (6 bases). CDR3 length: 14 residues. V lost 8 bases to trimming and J lost 5 bases, with 21 bases between them. Germline CDR1 reads GTSNPN; CDR2 reads SVGIG (reference sequence).

This chain uses TRBV5-6 with TRBJ1-5, with D hard to call. The V end was cut by 0 bases, the J end by 4 bases, with 5 bases between. Looked up from germline, CDR1 is SGHDT and CDR2 is YYEEEE. The CDR3 has 13 residues. CDR3: CASSLGQNQPQHF. CDR3 sequence (DNA): TGTGCCAGCAGCTTGGGGCAGAATCAGCCCCAGCATTTT.

V gene TRBV9 combines with J gene TRBJ1-1; maybe TRBD1 (5 bases). Germline V CDR1 and CDR2: SGDLS, YYNGEE. V was shortened by 2 bases and J by 2 bases, with 7 bases between the two germline ends. The CDR3 sequence is 13 residues long. The CDR3 sequence is CASSVTENTEAFF. CDR3 DNA: TGTGCCAGCAGCGTGACAGAAAACACTGAAGCTTTCTTT. Supplemented by reference TRBV9 and TRBJ1-1, the full variable domain reads DSGVTQTPKHLITATGQRVTLRCSPRSGDLSVYWYQQSLDQGLQFLIQYYNGEERAKGNILERFSAQQFPDLHSELNLSSLELGDSALYFCASSVTENTEAFFGQGTRLTVV.

The J gene is TRBJ1-5, the V gene TRBV6-5; 8 positions match TRBD1. Germline loops: CDR1 MNHEY, CDR2 SVGAGI. The CDR3 consists of 14 residues. The V and J ends lost 6 bases and 1 base, in that order; junction bases with no gene match: 2. The chain's CDR3 is CASSRQGSNQPQHF. Written as DNA, the CDR3 is TGTGCCAGCAGCCGACAGGGGAGCAATCAGCCCCAGCATTTT.

This chain connects TRBV5-1 to TRBJ2-7; 9 bases are a match to TRBD1. Unmatched junction bases numbered 10, after V lost 3 bases and J lost 9 bases. Germline V CDR1 and CDR2: SGHRS, YFSETQ. The CDR3 consists of 14 residues. Written as DNA, the CDR3 is TGCGCCAGCAGCTCGGGACAGGGTTCATTCTCGCAGTACTTC. Its translation: CASSSGQGSFSQYF. The entire variable domain, with the rest obtained from reference TRBV5-1 and TRBJ2-7, is as follows: KAGVTQTPRYLIKTRGQQVTLSCSPISGHRSVSWYQQTPGQGLQFLFEYFSETQRNKGNFPGRFSGRQFSNSRSEMNVSTLELGDSALYLCASSSGQGSFSQYFGPGTRLTVT.

This clone was observed a handful of times. The chain links TRBV7-9 to TRBJ1-5; 7 bases are shared with TRBD1. With 8 bases clipped from V and 2 bases from J, the junction kept 6 bases outside the gene matches. CDR1 is SEHNR and CDR2 is FQNEAQ in the germline V gene (reference sequence). This CDR3 has 14 amino acids. The chain's CDR3 is CASGGGGGNQPQHF. The CDR3 bases are TGTGCCAGCGGAGGGGGCGGTGGCAATCAGCCCCAGCATTTT.

The chain uses TRBV5-4 and TRBJ2-3; D possibly corresponds to TRBD1 (5 bases). This CDR3 has 14 residues. Germline V gene data show CDR1 as SGHNT and CDR2 as YYREEE (reference sequence). With 4 bases removed from V and 0 bases from J, the gap between germline ends came to 9 bases. CDR3 region: CASSQRQSTDTQYF. The CDR3 DNA sequence: TGTGCCAGCAGCCAGAGACAGAGCACAGATACGCAGTATTTT. Based on the CDR3 plus reference TRBV5-4 and TRBJ2-3, the full variable domain is ETGVTQSPTHLIKTRGQQVTLRCSSQSGHNTVSWYQQALGQGPQFIFQYYREEENGRGNFPPRFSGLQFPNYSSELNVNALELDDSALYLCASSQRQSTDTQYFGPGTRLTVL.

This rearrangement joins TRBV30 to TRBJ2-7, with 10 bases fitting TRBD2. The germline gives CDR1 GTSNPN, CDR2 SVGIG (reference sequence). The V gene end was trimmed by 0 bases and the J gene end by 4 bases; junction bases not matched to a gene: 6. The CDR3 sequence is 15 residues long. Written as DNA, the CDR3 is TGTGCCTGGAGTGTAGGTACTAGCGGGATTTACGAGCAGTACTTC. It codes for CAWSVGTSGIYEQYF.